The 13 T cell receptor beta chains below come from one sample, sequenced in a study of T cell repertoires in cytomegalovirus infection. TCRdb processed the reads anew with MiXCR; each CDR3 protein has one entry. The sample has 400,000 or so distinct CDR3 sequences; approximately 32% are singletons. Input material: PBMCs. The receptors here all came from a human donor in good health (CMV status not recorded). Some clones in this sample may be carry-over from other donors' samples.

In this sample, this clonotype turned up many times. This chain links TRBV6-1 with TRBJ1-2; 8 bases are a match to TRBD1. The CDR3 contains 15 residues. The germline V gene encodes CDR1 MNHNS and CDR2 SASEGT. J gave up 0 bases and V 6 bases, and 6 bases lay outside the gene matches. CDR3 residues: CASSPGQGANYGYTF. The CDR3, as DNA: TGTGCCAGCAGCCCAGGACAGGGAGCTAACTATGGCTACACCTTC.

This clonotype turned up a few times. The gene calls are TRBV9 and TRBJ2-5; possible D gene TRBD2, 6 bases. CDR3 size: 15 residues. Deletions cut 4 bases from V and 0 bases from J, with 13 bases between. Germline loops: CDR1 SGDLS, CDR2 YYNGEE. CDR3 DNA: TGTGCCAGCAGCCCGGGGACTTCGTACCAAGAGACCCAGTACTTC. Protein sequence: CASSPGTSYQETQYF.

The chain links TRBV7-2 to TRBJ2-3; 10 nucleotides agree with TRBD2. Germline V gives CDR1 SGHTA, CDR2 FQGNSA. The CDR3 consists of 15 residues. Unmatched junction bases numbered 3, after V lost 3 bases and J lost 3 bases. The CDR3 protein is CASSFTTSGTDTQYF. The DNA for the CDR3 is TGTGCCAGCAGCTTCACGACTAGCGGGACAGATACGCAGTATTTT.

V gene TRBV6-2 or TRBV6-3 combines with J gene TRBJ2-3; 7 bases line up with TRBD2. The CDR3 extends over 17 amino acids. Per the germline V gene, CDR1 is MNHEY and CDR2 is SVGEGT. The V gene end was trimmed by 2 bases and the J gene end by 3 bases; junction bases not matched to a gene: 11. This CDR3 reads CASSYPPWGGDTDTQYF. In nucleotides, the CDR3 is TGTGCCAGCAGTTACCCCCCCTGGGGGGGGGATACAGATACGCAGTATTTT.

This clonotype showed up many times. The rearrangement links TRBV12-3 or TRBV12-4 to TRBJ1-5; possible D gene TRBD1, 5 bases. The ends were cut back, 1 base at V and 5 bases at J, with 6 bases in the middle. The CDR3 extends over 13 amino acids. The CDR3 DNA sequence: TGTGCCAGCAGTTTAGGGGGACATCAGCCCCAGCATTTT. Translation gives CASSLGGHQPQHF.

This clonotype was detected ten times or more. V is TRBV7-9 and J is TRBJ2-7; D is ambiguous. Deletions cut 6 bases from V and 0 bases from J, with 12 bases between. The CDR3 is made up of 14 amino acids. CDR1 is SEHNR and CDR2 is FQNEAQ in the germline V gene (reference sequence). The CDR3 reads CASSSDAYSYEQYF. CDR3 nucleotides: TGTGCCAGCAGTTCGGACGCGTACTCCTACGAGCAGTACTTC.

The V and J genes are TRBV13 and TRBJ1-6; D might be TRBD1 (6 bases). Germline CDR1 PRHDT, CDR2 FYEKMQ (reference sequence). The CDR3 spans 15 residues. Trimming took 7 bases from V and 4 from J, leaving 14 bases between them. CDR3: CASTQGGQYNSPLHF. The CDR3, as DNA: TGTGCCAGCACCCAGGGCGGACAGTATAATTCACCCCTCCACTTT. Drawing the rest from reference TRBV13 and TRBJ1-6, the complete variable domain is AAGVIQSPRHLIKEKRETATLKCYPIPRHDTVYWYQQGPGQDPQFLISFYEKMQSDKGSIPDRFSAQQFSDYHSELNMSSLELGDSALYFCASTQGGQYNSPLHFGNGTRLTVT.

The CDR3, as DNA: TGTGCCTGGTCCCCGGGGGCGGGGTACTACAATGAGCAGTTCTTC. Amino acids: CAWSPGAGYYNEQFF. This rearrangement joins TRBV30 to TRBJ2-1; either TRBD1 or TRBD2 may supply D (6 bases each). The germline V gene has CDR1 GTSNPN and CDR2 SVGIG (reference sequence). Trimming took 5 bases from V and 3 from J, leaving 17 bases between them. The CDR3 covers 15 residues.

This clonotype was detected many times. CDR3 in DNA: TGTGCCAGCAGCCCGGGACAGGGGGCTGAAGCTTTCTTT. The encoded protein is CASSPGQGAEAFF. This chain connects TRBV4-2 to TRBJ1-1; 11 nucleotides line up with TRBD1. With 4 bases clipped from V and 6 bases from J, the junction kept 1 base outside the gene matches. This CDR3 comprises 13 residues. Per the germline V gene, CDR1 is LGHNA and CDR2 is YNFKEQ.

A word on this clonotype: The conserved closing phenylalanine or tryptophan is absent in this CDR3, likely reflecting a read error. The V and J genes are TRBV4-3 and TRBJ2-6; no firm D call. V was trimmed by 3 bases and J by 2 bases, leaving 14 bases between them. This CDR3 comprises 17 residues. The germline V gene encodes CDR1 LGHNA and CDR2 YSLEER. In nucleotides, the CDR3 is TGCGCCAGCAGCCAGGATTCGGACGCGGCTGGGGCCAACGTCCTGACTTTA. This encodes CASSQDSDAAGANVLTL.

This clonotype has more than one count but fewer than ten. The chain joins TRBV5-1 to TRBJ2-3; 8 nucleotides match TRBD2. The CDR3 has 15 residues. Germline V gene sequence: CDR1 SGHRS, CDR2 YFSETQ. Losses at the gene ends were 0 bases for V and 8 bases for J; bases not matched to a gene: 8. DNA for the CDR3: TGCGCCAGCAGCTTGGAAGCTAGCGGGCAGGGTACGCAGTATTTT. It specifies CASSLEASGQGTQYF.

The CDR3 region is CSARMGGAGDTQYF. CDR3 in DNA: TGCAGTGCTAGAATGGGGGGGGCCGGGGATACGCAGTATTTT. The chain employs TRBV20-1 and TRBJ2-3, with a weak D call TRBD2 (7 bases). V lost 2 bases to trimming and J lost 6 bases, with 15 bases between them. Looked up from germline, CDR1 is DFQATT and CDR2 is SNEGSKA (reference sequence). The CDR3 contains 14 residues.

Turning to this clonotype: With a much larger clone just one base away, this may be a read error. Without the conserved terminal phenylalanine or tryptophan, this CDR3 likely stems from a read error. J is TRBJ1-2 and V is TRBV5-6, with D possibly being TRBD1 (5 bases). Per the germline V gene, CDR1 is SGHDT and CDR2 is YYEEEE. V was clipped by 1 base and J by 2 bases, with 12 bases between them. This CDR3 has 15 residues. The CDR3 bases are TGTGCCAGCAGCTTGTCAGGGTGGAAGAACTATGGCTACACCTTA. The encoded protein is CASSLSGWKNYGYTL.